The 32 T cell receptor beta chains in this list originate from one sample, sequenced in a study of T cells after yellow fever vaccination. In TCRdb, the 5' RACE reads were re-called with MiXCR into one record per CDR3 protein. The data show about 230,000 distinct CDR3 sequences, roughly 6.3% seen once. The sequences come from CD4+ T cells sorted from PBMCs, collected on the day of the yellow fever booster vaccination. All receptors derive from a man between 25 and 39 years old who received the YFV17D yellow fever vaccine.

This clonotype was seen ten or more times. The chain couples TRBV11-3 to TRBJ2-1, with D perhaps matching TRBD2 (6 bases). Trimming removed 5 bases at V and 10 bases at J, with 15 bases between. The CDR3 consists of 13 residues. Germline V CDR1 and CDR2: SGHNT, YENEEA. For the CDR3, the DNA is TGTGCCAGCAGCGAAGGGGACTTTTTCGAGCAGTTCTTC. This gives the protein CASSEGDFFEQFF.

The gene calls are TRBV23-1 and TRBJ1-6, with D perhaps TRBD1 (6 bases). TRBV23-1 is identified as an open reading frame with a role that is uncertain. Trimming cost V 6 bases and J 4 bases, with 10 bases left between them. The CDR3 has 14 residues. The CDR3: CASSRTVYNSPLHF. DNA for the CDR3: TGCGCCAGCAGCCGGACAGTTTATAATTCACCCCTCCACTTT.

In this sample, this clonotype turned up a few times. This chain uses TRBV7-2 with TRBJ2-1; 13 nucleotides agree with TRBD2. The CDR3 consists of 16 residues. V dropped 5 bases and J dropped 7; count of bases not matched to a gene: 8. From germline, CDR1 is SGHTA and CDR2 FQGNSA. The DNA for the CDR3 is TGTGCCAGCAGCACAACGGGGACTAGCGGGACGAATGAGCAGTTCTTC. Its translation is CASSTTGTSGTNEQFF.

There are a few counts of this clonotype. The chain couples TRBV12-3 or TRBV12-4 to TRBJ2-3, with D maybe TRBD1 (6 bases). V shed 5 bases and J shed 2 bases, with 17 bases lying between them. This CDR3 region has 16 residues. The CDR3 reads CASSPWDNTFTDTQYF. As DNA, the CDR3 is TGTGCCAGCAGTCCTTGGGACAACACTTTCACAGATACGCAGTATTTT.

The chain employs TRBV29-1 and TRBJ1-1; D is unclear. The germline V gene has CDR1 SQVTM and CDR2 ANQGSEA. V lost 7 bases to trimming and J lost 1 base, with 13 bases between them. CDR3 length: 13 amino acids. The CDR3 region has the DNA TGCAGCGCACTTGAGGTTCCGAACACTGAAGCTTTCTTT. This encodes CSALEVPNTEAFF.

A few counts support this clonotype. The chain uses TRBV20-1 and TRBJ1-1, with D unresolved. In germline, CDR1 is DFQATT, CDR2 SNEGSKA (reference sequence). There are 11 residues in the CDR3. Trimming stripped 6 bases from V and 9 bases from J, with 14 bases between. In DNA, the CDR3 is TGCAGTGCCCCCCGTGGGCCCCAAGCTTTCTTT. Translating it yields CSAPRGPQAFF.

This chain connects TRBV20-1 to TRBJ1-2; TRBD1 matches 12 bases. V lost 0 bases and J lost 6; bases outside the gene matches: 5. This CDR3 region has 15 residues. Germline CDR1 reads DFQATT; CDR2 reads SNEGSKA (reference sequence). CDR3 in amino acids: CSARDYRDRGHGYTF. Written as DNA, the CDR3 is TGCAGTGCTAGAGACTACCGGGACAGGGGGCATGGCTACACCTTC.

The chain uses TRBV11-2 and TRBJ2-7; the D gene could be TRBD1 or TRBD2 (5 bases each). V lost 1 base and J lost 5, with 18 bases in between. The CDR3 consists of 16 residues. Germline values: CDR1 SGHAT, CDR2 FQNNGV. The chain's CDR3 is CASSLVLRLQGHEQYF. The CDR3 DNA follows: TGTGCCAGCAGCTTAGTTCTCCGCCTCCAGGGACACGAGCAGTACTTC.

This chain uses TRBV7-9 with TRBJ2-3; 8 nucleotides line up with TRBD2. The CDR3 is 16 residues long. V dropped 3 bases and J dropped 2; count of bases not matched to a gene: 7. CDR1 is SEHNR, CDR2 FQNEAQ, per germline (reference sequence). CDR3 residues: CASSFSGTGDTDTQYF. The CDR3 bases are TGTGCCAGCAGCTTTAGCGGGACGGGGGACACAGATACGCAGTATTTT.

This clonotype showed up just a few times. The rearrangement uses TRBV2 and TRBJ2-1; 11 bases align to TRBD2. This CDR3 region has 14 residues. In germline, CDR1 is SNHLY, CDR2 FYNNEI. V trimming: 7 bases; J trimming: 4 bases; junction bases outside the gene matches: 3. The CDR3 nucleotides read TGTGCCAGCATGGGACTAGCGGATTACAATGAGCAGTTCTTC. Its translation: CASMGLADYNEQFF. Variable domain in full (rest from reference TRBV2 and TRBJ2-1): EPEVTQTPSHQVTQMGQEVILRCVPISNHLYFYWYRQILGQKVEFLVSFYNNEISEKSEIFDDQFSVERPDGSNFTLKIRSTKLEDSAMYFCASMGLADYNEQFFGPGTRLTVL.

This clonotype was picked up a small number of times. The chain has TRBV10-1 and TRBJ2-2, with 11 bases that match TRBD1. V shed 8 bases and J 6 bases; nucleotides not matched to a gene: 5. CDR1 is WNHNN, CDR2 SYGVQD, per germline (reference sequence). The CDR3 has 14 amino acids. As DNA, the CDR3 is TGCGCCAGCGCCGGGACAGGGGGTTCCGGGGAGCTGTTTTTT. Its protein is CASAGTGGSGELFF.

This clonotype appeared a few times. J is TRBJ1-3 and V is TRBV11-2, with 9 bases lining up with TRBD1. Per the germline V gene, CDR1 is SGHAT and CDR2 is FQNNGV. V lost 5 bases to trimming and J lost 3 bases; unmatched junction nucleotides: 8. The CDR3 is made up of 16 amino acids. Written as DNA, the CDR3 is TGTGCCAGCAGCAAGGGACAGGGAGTTGATGGAAACACCATATATTTT. Protein: CASSKGQGVDGNTIYF. The whole variable domain, remainder taken from reference TRBV11-2 and TRBJ1-3, is EAGVAQSPRYKIIEKRQSVAFWCNPISGHATLYWYQQILGQGPKLLIQFQNNGVVDDSQLPKDRFSAERLKGVDSTLKIQPAKLEDSAVYLCASSKGQGVDGNTIYFGEGSWLTVV.

At least ten counts were recorded for this clonotype. V gene TRBV6-5 combines with J gene TRBJ2-5; 7 bases agree with TRBD1. The CDR3 is 14 residues long. V shed 7 bases, J shed 4 bases, and the junction held 9 bases outside the gene matches. Germline CDR1 is MNHEY and CDR2 is SVGAGI. The CDR3 DNA reads as TGTGCCAGCAACACAGGGGCGGGTTCAGAGACCCAGTACTTC. Amino acid sequence: CASNTGAGSETQYF.

This clonotype turned up a few times. The J gene is TRBJ2-1, the V gene TRBV7-9; 9 bases are a match to TRBD1. CDR1 and CDR2 (germline): SEHNR, FQNEAQ (reference sequence). The CDR3 covers 16 residues. Trimming cost V 4 bases and J 9 bases; bases outside gene matches: 13. The CDR3 DNA is TGTGCCAGCAGCTCTACAGGGGGCCCCCCCGGAAGTGAGCAGTTCTTC. It codes for CASSSTGGPPGSEQFF.

This clonotype showed up many times. The gene calls are TRBV7-9 and TRBJ2-5; D is unclear. CDR3 length: 11 residues. The germline gives CDR1 SEHNR, CDR2 FQNEAQ (reference sequence). V was trimmed by 6 bases and J by 2 bases, leaving 4 bases between them. CDR3 loop: CASSKQETQYF. As DNA, the CDR3 is TGTGCCAGCAGTAAACAAGAGACCCAGTACTTC.

The CDR3 bases are TGTGCCAGCAGTTTCTTGGGGGAGAAGTATAGAAACATTCAGTACTTC. It codes for CASSFLGEKYRNIQYF. The chain carries TRBV28 and TRBJ2-4; D might be TRBD1 or TRBD2, each matching 5 bases. The germline V and J ends were trimmed by 3 bases and 6 bases, with 18 bases remaining between them. CDR3 size: 16 residues. The germline V gene encodes CDR1 MDHEN and CDR2 SYDVKM.

The CDR3 is CSANDDGTGFGYTF. CDR3 DNA sequence: TGCAGTGCTAACGATGACGGGACAGGGTTTGGCTACACCTTC. V and J are TRBV20-1 and TRBJ1-2; the match to TRBD1 covers 9 bases. The CDR3 runs to 14 residues. The V gene's germline CDR1 is DFQATT and CDR2 SNEGSKA (reference sequence). Germline trimming cut 4 bases from V and 7 bases from J; bases unmatched to any gene: 10.

This clonotype was seen ten or more times. This chain joins TRBV5-1 and TRBJ2-1; D is uncertain. The germline gives CDR1 SGHRS, CDR2 YFSETQ. V was shortened by 2 bases and J by 0 bases, with 9 bases between the two germline ends. CDR3 length equals 15 residues. The CDR3 sequence is CASSFQISSYNEQFF. The CDR3 DNA follows: TGCGCCAGCAGCTTCCAAATAAGCTCCTACAATGAGCAGTTCTTC. Combining the CDR3 with reference TRBV5-1 and TRBJ2-1 gives the whole variable domain KAGVTQTPRYLIKTRGQQVTLSCSPISGHRSVSWYQQTPGQGLQFLFEYFSETQRNKGNFPGRFSGRQFSNSRSEMNVSTLELGDSALYLCASSFQISSYNEQFFGPGTRLTVL.

Many counts were recorded for this clonotype. V usage is TRBV28 and J usage is TRBJ2-7, with D hard to call. Germline CDR1 and CDR2: MDHEN and SYDVKM. Trimming removed 7 bases at V and 4 bases at J, with 11 bases between. The CDR3 has 12 amino acids. The CDR3 DNA follows: TGTGCCAGCACCCCCGGCGAGTACGAGCAGTACTTC. It encodes CASTPGEYEQYF.

The V call is TRBV4-2, the J call TRBJ2-2; TRBD2 matches at 8 bases. CDR1 is LGHNA, CDR2 YNFKEQ, per germline. The CDR3 extends over 16 amino acids. The junction had 4 bases not matched to a gene; V was cut back by 2 bases and J by 2 bases. The CDR3 bases are TGTGCCAGCAGCCAAACCGGGACTAGTAACACCGGGGAGCTGTTTTTT. This sequence encodes CASSQTGTSNTGELFF.

This clonotype was detected ten times or more. This rearrangement joins TRBV7-9 to TRBJ2-7; D gene ambiguous. Trimming stripped 1 base from V and 5 bases from J, with 12 bases between. Germline lookup yields CDR1 SEHNR and CDR2 FQNEAQ (reference sequence). The CDR3 totals 14 residues. Here the CDR3 reads CASSLGSTLNEQYF. In nucleotides, the CDR3 is TGTGCCAGCAGCTTAGGCAGTACCCTCAACGAGCAGTACTTC. Full variable domain (outside the CDR3, taken from reference TRBV7-9 and TRBJ2-7): DTGVSQNPRHKITKRGQNVTFRCDPISEHNRLYWYRQTLGQGPEFLTYFQNEAQLEKSRLLSDRFSAERPKGSFSTLEIQRTEQGDSAMYLCASSLGSTLNEQYFGPGTRLTVT.

This chain joins TRBV4-2 and TRBJ2-3; 9 bases agree with TRBD2. Germline loops: CDR1 LGHNA, CDR2 YNFKEQ. J gave up 1 base and V 0 bases, and 11 bases lay outside the gene matches. CDR3 size: 19 residues. The CDR3 region is CASSQDPSGTRLGTDTQYF. In DNA form, the CDR3 reads TGTGCCAGCAGCCAAGACCCTAGCGGGACAAGGCTGGGCACAGATACGCAGTATTTT.

This chain joins TRBV5-1 and TRBJ2-2; maybe TRBD2 (5 bases). CDR1 is SGHRS and CDR2 is YFSETQ in the germline V gene. V lost 0 bases, J lost 1 base, and 10 bases lay in between. The CDR3 totals 16 residues. The CDR3 region has the DNA TGCGCCAGCAGCTTGGAACTAGGACGGAACACCGGGGAGCTGTTTTTT. This gives the protein CASSLELGRNTGELFF.

This rearrangement joins TRBV14 to TRBJ2-1, with a weak D call TRBD1 (6 bases). The CDR3 runs to 18 residues. CDR1 SGHDN and CDR2 FVKESK come from the germline V gene. Trimming took off 2 bases at V and 3 bases at J, with 20 bases between the two ends. CDR3 nucleotide sequence: TGTGCCAGCAGCCAACGCCTGGGGCAGGGGAAAAACTACAATGAGCAGTTCTTC. Amino acid sequence: CASSQRLGQGKNYNEQFF.

The chain joins TRBV2 to TRBJ2-1, with D maybe TRBD2 (6 bases). CDR1 is SNHLY, CDR2 FYNNEI, per germline. The CDR3 length is 13 residues. V shed 5 bases and J shed 6 bases, with 11 bases lying between them. This CDR3 reads CASSQGLFNEQFF. As DNA, the CDR3 is TGTGCCAGCAGTCAGGGACTGTTCAATGAGCAGTTCTTC.

The sample holds a few counts of this clonotype. The chain employs TRBV5-1 and TRBJ2-7; TRBD1 aligns across 7 bases. The CDR3 sequence is 13 residues long. The V and J ends lost 0 bases and 6 bases, in that order; junction bases with no gene match: 3. Germline lookup yields CDR1 SGHRS and CDR2 YFSETQ. The CDR3 is CASSLGQGLEQYF. CDR3 nucleotides: TGCGCCAGCAGCTTGGGACAGGGCCTCGAGCAGTACTTC.

The table lists this clonotype with a few counts. The chain has TRBV20-1 and TRBJ1-1, with a weak D call TRBD1 (5 bases). The ends were cut back, 0 bases at V and 1 base at J, with 9 bases in the middle. The CDR3 is 14 amino acids. The germline V gene has CDR1 DFQATT and CDR2 SNEGSKA (reference sequence). In DNA, the CDR3 is TGCAGTGCTAGAGATCCAGGGCGGAACACTGAAGCTTTCTTT. It encodes CSARDPGRNTEAFF.

Remarks on this clonotype: A junction boundary mismatches the germline segment, possibly from a read error. The chain links TRBV12-3 or TRBV12-4 to TRBJ2-4; 8 positions agree with TRBD2. The CDR3 consists of 15 residues. The DNA for the CDR3 is TGTGCCAGCACTTTAGCGGGATCGGCCAAAAACATTCAGTACTTC. It is translated as CASTLAGSAKNIQYF.

This clonotype was observed many times. The genes are TRBV29-1 and TRBJ2-4; D is possibly TRBD1 (5 bases). Germline CDR1 SQVTM, CDR2 ANQGSEA. The CDR3 consists of 14 residues. V was trimmed by 4 bases and J by 3 bases, leaving 13 bases between them. The DNA of the CDR3 is TGCAGCGTTGGGACCCTCCAGGGCAAAAACATTCAGTACTTC. Its translation is CSVGTLQGKNIQYF.

V and J are TRBV12-3 or TRBV12-4 and TRBJ2-5; TRBD1 agrees at 10 bases. This CDR3 is 15 amino acids long. V shed 7 bases and J 4 bases; nucleotides not matched to a gene: 9. The DNA for the CDR3 is TGTGCCAGCACCAAGGGACAGGGGTACGGAGAGACCCAGTACTTC. This codes for CASTKGQGYGETQYF.

This clonotype was picked up a small number of times. The chain links TRBV3-1 to TRBJ2-2, with 10 bases lining up with TRBD1. The V gene's germline CDR1 is LGHDT and CDR2 YNNKEL (reference sequence). This CDR3 spans 16 amino acids. The ends lost 1 base at V and 6 bases at J; junction bases unmatched: 5. For the CDR3, the DNA is TGTGCCAGCAGCCAAGGCGGGACAGGGGTCTCCGGGGAGCTGTTTTTT. Protein: CASSQGGTGVSGELFF. Full variable domain (outside the CDR3, taken from reference TRBV3-1 and TRBJ2-2): DTAVSQTPKYLVTQMGNDKSIKCEQNLGHDTMYWYKQDSKKFLKIMFSYNNKELIINETVPNRFSPKSPDKAHLNLHINSLELGDSAVYFCASSQGGTGVSGELFFGEGSRLTVL.

With regard to this clonotype: One end of the junction fails to match germline, which may point to a read error. This chain connects TRBV20-1 to TRBJ2-3; 9 positions agree with TRBD2. Germline V gene sequence: CDR1 DFQATT, CDR2 SNEGSKA (reference sequence). The length of the CDR3 is 15 residues. CDR3 protein: CIARDLGLASYTQYF. CDR3 DNA: TGCATTGCTAGAGATCTTGGACTAGCGAGCTATACGCAGTATTTT.